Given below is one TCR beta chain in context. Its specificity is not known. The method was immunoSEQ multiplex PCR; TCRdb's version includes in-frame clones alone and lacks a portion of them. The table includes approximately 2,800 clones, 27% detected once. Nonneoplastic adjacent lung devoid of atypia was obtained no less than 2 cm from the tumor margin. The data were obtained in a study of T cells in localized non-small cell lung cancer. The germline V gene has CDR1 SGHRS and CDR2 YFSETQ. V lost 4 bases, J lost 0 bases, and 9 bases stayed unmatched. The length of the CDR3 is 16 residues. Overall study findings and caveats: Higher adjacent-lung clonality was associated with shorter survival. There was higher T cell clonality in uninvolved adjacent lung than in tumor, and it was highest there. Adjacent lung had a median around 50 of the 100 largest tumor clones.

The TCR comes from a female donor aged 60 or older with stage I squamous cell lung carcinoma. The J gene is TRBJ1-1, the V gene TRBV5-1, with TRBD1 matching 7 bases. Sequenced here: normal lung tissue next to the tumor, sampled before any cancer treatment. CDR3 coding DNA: TGCGCCAGCAGCCCAGGACGCGGACAGGTGAACACTGAAGCTTTCTTT. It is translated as CASSPGRGQVNTEAFF.